Listed below are T cell receptor beta chains from one sample, sequenced in a study of neurological immune-mediated disorders. TCRdb recomputed calls from the 5' RACE reads with MiXCR, one row per CDR3 protein. The sample has tens of thousands of distinct CDR3 sequences, approximately 13% seen once; the top ten hold around 5%. Sequenced sample: PBMCs. Receptor source: a female donor with HTLV-1-associated myelopathy (HAM/TSP). Each CDR3 is given with its conserved first and last residue. Fields, in order: J gene, V gene, clone size, D gene, CDR3 DNA, CDR3 protein. A D gene is named only where the DNA matches it firmly. Not every row has a clone size; where given, it reads once, few, many or a size class.

j_call: TRBJ2-1
v_call: TRBV24-1
clone_size: NA
d_call: TRBD1
cdr3_nt: TGTGCCACCAGTGAACCTGGACAGGGGGCGGCTGAGCAGTTCTTC
cdr3_aa: CATSEPGQGAAEQFF

j_call: TRBJ2-5
v_call: TRBV5-1
clone_size: few
d_call: TRBD1
cdr3_nt: TGCGCCAGCAGCCCTAACGACAGGGACCTGAGAGAGACCCAGTACTTC
cdr3_aa: CASSPNDRDLRETQYF

j_call: TRBJ2-3
v_call: TRBV10-3
clone_size: many
d_call: NA
cdr3_nt: TGTGCCATCGGACAGACAACAGATACGCAGTATTTT
cdr3_aa: CAIGQTTDTQYF

j_call: TRBJ2-7
v_call: TRBV28
clone_size: NA
d_call: TRBD1
cdr3_nt: TGTGCCAGCAGTCGGCAGGGGGCTGTCTACGAGCAGTACTTC
cdr3_aa: CASSRQGAVYEQYF

j_call: TRBJ2-7
v_call: TRBV2
clone_size: many
d_call: TRBD2
cdr3_nt: TGTGCCAGCCTCCCTACGCCGGGACTAGCGGGGGCCGTCGAGCAGTACTTC
cdr3_aa: CASLPTPGLAGAVEQYF

j_call: TRBJ1-3
v_call: TRBV4-1
clone_size: many
d_call: NA
cdr3_nt: TGCGCCAGCAGCCAAGGTTTACCCGGAAACACCATATATTTT
cdr3_aa: CASSQGLPGNTIYF

j_call: TRBJ2-3
v_call: TRBV5-1
clone_size: many
d_call: NA
cdr3_nt: TGCGCCAGCAGGCCCCCCAGCTCAGATACGCAGTATTTT
cdr3_aa: CASRPPSSDTQYF

j_call: TRBJ2-5
v_call: TRBV5-1
clone_size: many
d_call: NA
cdr3_nt: TGCGCCAGCAGCTTGCGCCAGAGCCAAGAGACCCAGTACTTC
cdr3_aa: CASSLRQSQETQYF

j_call: TRBJ2-7
v_call: TRBV10-3
clone_size: many
d_call: TRBD1
cdr3_nt: TGTGCCATCATGGACAGGGCAACCTACGAGCAGTACTTC
cdr3_aa: CAIMDRATYEQYF

j_call: TRBJ2-1
v_call: TRBV5-1
clone_size: many
d_call: TRBD2
cdr3_nt: TGCGCCAGCAGCTTGGACCTAGCGGGTTACAATGAGCAGTTCTTC
cdr3_aa: CASSLDLAGYNEQFF

j_call: TRBJ2-5
v_call: TRBV4-2
clone_size: NA
d_call: NA
cdr3_nt: TGTGCCAGCATCCAAGATCCTGCTACCCAAGAGACCCAGTACTTC
cdr3_aa: CASIQDPATQETQYF

j_call: TRBJ1-1
v_call: TRBV20-1
clone_size: many
d_call: NA
cdr3_nt: TGCAGTGCTTTCTCTCCTCGGCACACTGAAGCTTTCTTT
cdr3_aa: CSAFSPRHTEAFF

j_call: TRBJ1-2
v_call: TRBV11-2
clone_size: many
d_call: TRBD1
cdr3_nt: TGTGCCAGCAGCTTACTTCCGGGACAGGGGGCGCAGGGTCGCGGCTACACCTTC
cdr3_aa: CASSLLPGQGAQGRGYTF

j_call: TRBJ1-1
v_call: TRBV20-1
clone_size: many
d_call: TRBD1
cdr3_nt: TGCAGTGCTAATACCCCTCAGGGGGCTGGTGAAGCTTTCTTT
cdr3_aa: CSANTPQGAGEAFF

j_call: TRBJ2-3
v_call: TRBV5-1
clone_size: NA
d_call: NA
cdr3_nt: TGCGCCAGCGGCGTGGGACCCCACACAGATACGCAGTATTTT
cdr3_aa: CASGVGPHTDTQYF

j_call: TRBJ1-5
v_call: TRBV3-1
clone_size: medium-sized
d_call: NA
cdr3_nt: TGTGCCAGCAGTCGGGACTCCCTTAGAGGGCAGCCCCAGCATTTT
cdr3_aa: CASSRDSLRGQPQHF

j_call: TRBJ2-3
v_call: TRBV11-2
clone_size: NA
d_call: NA
cdr3_nt: TGTGCCAGCAGCACCCCGGCAAGGCCCACAGATACGCAGTATTTT
cdr3_aa: CASSTPARPTDTQYF

j_call: TRBJ1-4
v_call: TRBV7-9
clone_size: many
d_call: NA
cdr3_nt: TGTGCCAGCAGTAAACAGGCCGGGCCTGAAAAACTGTTTTTT
cdr3_aa: CASSKQAGPEKLFF

j_call: TRBJ2-2
v_call: TRBV5-1
clone_size: few
d_call: NA
cdr3_nt: TGCGCCAGCAGCCCTGGCGCCAGGGTGAGCACCGGGGAGCTGTTTTTT
cdr3_aa: CASSPGARVSTGELFF

j_call: TRBJ2-1
v_call: TRBV12-3/TRBV12-4
clone_size: many
d_call: NA
cdr3_nt: TGTGCCAGCAGTTTGGCTGCTGAGCAGTTCTTC
cdr3_aa: CASSLAAEQFF

j_call: TRBJ2-3
v_call: TRBV5-1
clone_size: many
d_call: NA
cdr3_nt: TGCGCCAGCAGCGTTTTTGGGGGGGCAGAGGATACGCAGTATTTT
cdr3_aa: CASSVFGGAEDTQYF

j_call: TRBJ2-1
v_call: TRBV20-1
clone_size: many
d_call: TRBD2
cdr3_nt: TGCAGTGCTAGAGATATGCGGGGGGCCACGATTGAGCAGTTCTTC
cdr3_aa: CSARDMRGATIEQFF

j_call: TRBJ2-3
v_call: TRBV7-2
clone_size: many
d_call: NA
cdr3_nt: TGTGCCAGCAGCTTAGAGAGAATTGGCACAGATACGCAGTATTTT
cdr3_aa: CASSLERIGTDTQYF